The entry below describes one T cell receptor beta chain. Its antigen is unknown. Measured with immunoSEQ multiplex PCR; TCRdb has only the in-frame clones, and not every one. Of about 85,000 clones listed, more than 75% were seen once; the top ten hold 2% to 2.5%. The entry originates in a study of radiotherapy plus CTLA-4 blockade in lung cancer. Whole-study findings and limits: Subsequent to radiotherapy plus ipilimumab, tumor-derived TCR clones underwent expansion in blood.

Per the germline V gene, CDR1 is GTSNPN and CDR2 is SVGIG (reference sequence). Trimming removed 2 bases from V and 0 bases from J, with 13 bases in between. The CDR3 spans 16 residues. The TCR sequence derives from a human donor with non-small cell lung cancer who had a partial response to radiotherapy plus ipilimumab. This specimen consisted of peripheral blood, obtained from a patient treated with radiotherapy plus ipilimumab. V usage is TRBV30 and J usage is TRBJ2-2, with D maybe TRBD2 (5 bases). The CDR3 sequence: CAWSLPSGANTGELFF. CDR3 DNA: TGTGCCTGGAGTCTCCCCTCCGGGGCGAACACCGGGGAGCTGTTTTTT.